This record covers a single T cell receptor beta chain. Original analysis: Amplified reference gene primers provided the basis for estimating nucleated cell counts. TCRdb's copy holds only in-frame clones and misses some; the assay was immunoSEQ multiplex PCR. From that table come the V and J calls and clone size; the DNA was used to work out D and trimming. Among more than 65,000 clones listed, about 80% were seen once. This record belongs to a study of blood T cell repertoires in COVID-19. Across the whole study: Sites across the United States, Italy and Spain contributed samples from acute and convalescent COVID-19. The analysed material was cDNA or gDNA that came from T cells, B-cell-depleted T cells, or PBMCs.

Trimming removed 4 bases from V and 1 base from J, with 11 bases in between. Per germline, CDR1 SNHLY and CDR2 FYNNEI. The CDR3 has 15 residues. The origin of this receptor is a woman in her 70s with acute or convalescent COVID-19. The rearrangement joins TRBV2 to TRBJ1-5, with D tentatively TRBD1 (5 bases). Sequencing was performed on peripheral blood. In DNA, the CDR3 is TGTGCCAGCAGTGGTAGGGGTAAGAGCAATCAGCCCCAGCATTTT. Amino acid sequence: CASSGRGKSNQPQHF.